This T cell receptor beta chain was recovered during a study of blood T cells in healthy people across ages. Overall study findings and caveats: A strong correlation was seen between TCR beta diversity and naive T cell percentage.

This clonotype was seen more than once but under ten times. Its antigen is unknown. This CDR3 is built from 15 residues. CDR1 and CDR2 from the germline V gene are MNHEY and SMNVEV (reference sequence). V gave up 2 bases and J gave up 2 bases, with 10 bases separating them. The second PCR ran roughly 7 to 11 cycles with a sample-barcoded 5' primer and J-beta primers. A template-switch adaptor with 12 random nucleotides tagged each cDNA molecule. TCRdb re-called the 5' RACE reads through MiXCR, storing one row per CDR3 protein. The sample includes 1.5 million to 2 million distinct CDR3 sequences, 28% of them seen just once. The authors drew around 9.3 milliliters of peripheral blood from each donor.

Sequencing input: blood. This clonotype originated in a woman aged 25 to 39 in good health. The chain has TRBV27 and TRBJ2-1; tentatively, D is TRBD2 (5 bases). DNA for the CDR3: TGTGCCAGCAGTTTAGCGGAGACTACCTACAATGAGCAGTTCTTC. Amino acid sequence: CASSLAETTYNEQFF.